This T cell receptor beta chain was captured by sequencing in a study of long-term antiretroviral therapy in people with HIV. CDR3 size: 13 residues. V was trimmed by 5 bases and J by 6 bases, leaving 13 bases between them. Per the germline V gene, CDR1 is LGHNA and CDR2 is YNFKEQ. From each donor, at least one pre-ART PBMC sample and at least two post-ART PBMC samples were obtained. Survey level was the resolution at which the v3.0 immunoSEQ assay ran. Generated by immunoSEQ multiplex PCR, the TCRdb table keeps only in-frame clones and is missing some. The profile shows some 20,000 clones, around 80% of them singletons.

The V gene is TRBV4-2, the J gene TRBJ1-1; possibly TRBD1 for D (5 bases). The sample consisted of unsorted PBMCs, taken 2.9 years after starting antiretroviral therapy. This sequence originates from a woman in her twenties or thirties with HIV. The CDR3 is CASSEIAGAEAFF. The CDR3 DNA reads as TGTGCCAGCAGCGAAATTGCGGGGGCTGAAGCTTTCTTT.